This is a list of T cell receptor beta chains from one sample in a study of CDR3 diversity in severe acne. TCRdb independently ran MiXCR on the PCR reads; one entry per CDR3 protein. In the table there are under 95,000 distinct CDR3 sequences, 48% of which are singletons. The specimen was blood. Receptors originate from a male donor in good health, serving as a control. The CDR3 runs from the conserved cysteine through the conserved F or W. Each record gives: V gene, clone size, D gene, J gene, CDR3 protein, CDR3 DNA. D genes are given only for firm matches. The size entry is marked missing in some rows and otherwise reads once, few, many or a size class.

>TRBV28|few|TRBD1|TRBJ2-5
CASRDRGREETQYF
TGTGCCAGCAGAGACAGGGGAAGGGAGGAGACCCAGTACTTC
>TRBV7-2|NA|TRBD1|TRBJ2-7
CASSLVQGALSYEQYF
TGTGCCAGCAGCTTGGTGCAGGGGGCTTTGTCCTACGAGCAGTACTTC
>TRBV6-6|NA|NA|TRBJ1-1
CASNDYTEAFF
TGTGCCAGCAATGACTACACTGAAGCTTTCTTT
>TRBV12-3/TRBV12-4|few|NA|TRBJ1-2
CASRQSLGHGYTF
TGTGCCAGCAGACAGTCCCTTGGGCATGGCTACACCTTC
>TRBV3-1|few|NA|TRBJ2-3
CASSQVVPLSTDTQYF
TGTGCCAGCAGCCAAGTGGTCCCTCTTAGCACAGATACGCAGTATTTT
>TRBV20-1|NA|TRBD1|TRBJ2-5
CSASDRGQETQYF
TGCAGTGCTAGTGACAGGGGACAAGAGACCCAGTACTTC
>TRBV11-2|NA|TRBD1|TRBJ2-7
CASSSTLTGYEQYF
TGTGCCAGCAGCTCAACTCTGACAGGGTACGAGCAGTACTTC
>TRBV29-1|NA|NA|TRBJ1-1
CSVGSQNTEAFF
TGCAGCGTTGGAAGCCAGAACACTGAAGCTTTCTTT
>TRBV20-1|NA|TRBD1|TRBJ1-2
CSAWDREGGYTF
TGCAGTGCCTGGGACAGGGAGGGAGGCTACACCTTC
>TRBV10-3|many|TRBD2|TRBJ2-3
CAISGGGGTDTQYF
TGTGCCATCAGTGGCGGGGGAGGCACAGATACGCAGTATTTT